This is a list of T cell receptor beta chains from one sample in a study of CXCR3-negative and CXCR3-positive naive CD8 T cells. TCRdb reprocessed the 5' RACE reads, with one entry per CDR3 protein and no DNA. The sample table sets out 100,000 to 150,000 distinct CDR3 sequences. Sequencing used naive CXCR3+ CD8+ T cells from blood. All receptors come from a human donor in good health. Some clones in this sample may be carry-over from other donors' samples. Both conserved end residues are part of each CDR3.

len: 14; j_gene: TRBJ2-3; v_gene: TRBV4-2; CDR3aa: CASSEGGGRDTQYF
len: 15; j_gene: TRBJ2-1; v_gene: TRBV29-1; CDR3aa: CSVESRGTGYNEQFF
len: 13; j_gene: TRBJ2-7; v_gene: TRBV28; CDR3aa: CASSWGSNDEQYF
len: 19; j_gene: TRBJ1-4; v_gene: TRBV28; CDR3aa: CASSLSGQGSLWTNEKLFF
len: 16; j_gene: TRBJ1-3; v_gene: TRBV7-9; CDR3aa: CASSPAHMSSGNTIYF
len: 13; j_gene: TRBJ2-5; v_gene: TRBV4-1; CDR3aa: CASSLQGGGTQYF
len: 17; j_gene: TRBJ2-1; v_gene: TRBV7-6; CDR3aa: CASSFDWGDSSYNEQFF
len: 17; j_gene: TRBJ1-1; v_gene: TRBV7-9; CDR3aa: CASSPGQGWFKDTEAFF
len: 14; j_gene: TRBJ1-4; v_gene: TRBV7-9; CDR3aa: CASSLPQGDEKLFF
len: 15; j_gene: TRBJ2-1; v_gene: TRBV25-1; CDR3aa: CASSDGGGHYNEQFF
len: 11; j_gene: TRBJ2-7; v_gene: TRBV20-1; CDR3aa: CSARGGYEQYF
len: 14; j_gene: TRBJ2-7; v_gene: TRBV6-5; CDR3aa: CASSYFDRAYEQYF
len: 15; j_gene: TRBJ2-1; v_gene: TRBV20-1; CDR3aa: CSARDTILAYNEQFF
len: 15; j_gene: TRBJ2-7; v_gene: TRBV5-6; CDR3aa: CASSPNFRDLLEQYF
len: 16; j_gene: TRBJ1-5; v_gene: TRBV7-3; CDR3aa: CASSPIIFGVNQPQHF
len: 14; j_gene: TRBJ1-2; v_gene: TRBV5-1; CDR3aa: CASSLGGGIYGYTF
len: 18; j_gene: TRBJ2-6; v_gene: TRBV12-3/TRBV12-4; CDR3aa: CASQEPGLAFSGANVLTF
len: 16; j_gene: TRBJ2-7; v_gene: TRBV13; CDR3aa: CASSLRGGQGNDEQYF
len: 14; j_gene: TRBJ2-7; v_gene: TRBV12-3/TRBV12-4; CDR3aa: CALSSGSSINEQYF
len: 16; j_gene: TRBJ2-7; v_gene: TRBV7-9; CDR3aa: CASSFWELAGVIEQYF
len: 13; j_gene: TRBJ2-3; v_gene: TRBV11-2; CDR3aa: CASLGGGTDTQYF
len: 14; j_gene: TRBJ2-7; v_gene: TRBV6-5; CDR3aa: CASSHSFPTYEQYF
len: 14; j_gene: TRBJ2-7; v_gene: TRBV5-5; CDR3aa: CASRRDPAPYEQYF
len: 14; j_gene: TRBJ1-1; v_gene: TRBV5-1; CDR3aa: CASSLVTQGTEAFF
len: 16; j_gene: TRBJ2-1; v_gene: TRBV2; CDR3aa: CASSGPSGRSYNEQFF
len: 15; j_gene: TRBJ1-5; v_gene: TRBV23-1; CDR3aa: CASPKPGGNGQPQHF
len: 15; j_gene: TRBJ2-7; v_gene: TRBV12-3/TRBV12-4; CDR3aa: CASSFGGGTRYEQYF
len: 13; j_gene: TRBJ2-7; v_gene: TRBV5-1; CDR3aa: CASSLDTAYEQYF
len: 15; j_gene: TRBJ2-7; v_gene: TRBV7-7; CDR3aa: CASSLVFGREYEQYF
len: 13; j_gene: TRBJ1-5; v_gene: TRBV7-9; CDR3aa: CASSLGSDQPQHF
len: 15; j_gene: TRBJ2-3; v_gene: TRBV2; CDR3aa: CASSPSLSGTDTQYF
len: 14; j_gene: TRBJ2-7; v_gene: TRBV7-2; CDR3aa: CASNLAGQDYEQYF